The next 2 T cell receptor beta chains were all read from a single sample in a study of cytomegalovirus exposure and HLA in healthy donors (dated by TCRdb to the late 2010s). Receptor amplification or capture employed the immunoSEQ multiplex PCR assay. For the multiplex PCR, a mixture combining 60 forward primers for TCR Vbeta segments and 13 reverse primers for TCR Jbeta segments was used. The source is immuneACCESS, and TCRdb retained only in-frame sequences with V and J called. Part of the clones is not carried over; for the studies checked, unresolved V genes explain less than half of this, and the remainder is unexplained. The table for this sample lists some 95,000 clones; 67% of them were counted only once. Together, the top ten hold around 2.3% of the sample. Sample: PBMCs. These receptors came from a man between 25 and 39 years old in good health and CMV-seronegative.

The chain carries TRBV4-3 and TRBJ1-1; no clear D. This CDR3 is 14 amino acids long. The ends were cut back, 0 bases at V and 1 base at J, with 6 bases in the middle. Per the germline V gene, CDR1 is LGHNA and CDR2 is YSLEER. The CDR3 sequence is CASSQDSQNTEAFF. The CDR3, as DNA: TGCGCCAGCAGCCAAGATTCCCAGAACACTGAAGCTTTCTTT.

This clone was seen once. The chain combines TRBV5-1 with TRBJ2-1; D is perhaps TRBD1 (5 bases). V was shortened by 4 bases and J by 7 bases, with 12 bases between the two germline ends. The CDR3 spans 13 residues. The germline CDR1 and CDR2 sequences are SGHRS and YFSETQ. Written as DNA, the CDR3 is TGCGCCAGCAGCCGAGGAGACAGAAATGAGCAGTTCTTC. It yields the protein CASSRGDRNEQFF.